The 18 T cell receptor beta chains reported below all come from one sample, sequenced in a study of control samples from healthy donors and cancer patients. The data were produced by immunoSEQ multiplex PCR, yet TCRdb's version contains in-frame clones alone and is incomplete. Counted here are approximately 70,000 clones, 89% occurring once; the ten biggest clones make up less than 6%. Material for sequencing was PBMCs. The receptors were gathered from a man in his 60s with colorectal cancer.

The chain employs TRBV5-1 and TRBJ2-7; D is unclear. V lost 6 bases and J lost 1, with 14 bases in between. This CDR3 is built from 14 residues. Germline CDR1 reads SGHRS; CDR2 reads YFSETQ. The DNA for the CDR3 is TGCGCCAGCACCCTGGATTCAAATTCCTACGAGCAGTACTTC. It encodes CASTLDSNSYEQYF.

CDR3 DNA: TGTGCCAGCAGTGAGACACCTTCAGCGGTTCAAGAGACCCAGTACTTC. Protein sequence: CASSETPSAVQETQYF. The chain links TRBV6-1 to TRBJ2-5, with D perhaps TRBD2 (5 bases). CDR1 is MNHNS and CDR2 is SASEGT in the germline V gene. The CDR3 contains 16 residues. The V and J ends lost 3 bases and 2 bases respectively, with 16 bases between them.

The rearrangement uses TRBV19 and TRBJ1-2; maybe TRBD1 (5 bases). V lost 7 bases and J 0 bases, leaving 21 bases between the germline ends. This CDR3 has 17 amino acids. Germline V gene lookup returns CDR1 LNHDA and CDR2 SQIVND (reference sequence). This CDR3 reads CASTLNGGTGANYGYTF. CDR3 nucleotide sequence: TGTGCCAGTACACTCAATGGTGGGACGGGAGCTAACTATGGCTACACCTTC.

As concerns this clone: The sample holds other DNA sequences that translate to the same CDR3. The V and J genes are TRBV18 and TRBJ2-7, with 11 bases aligning to TRBD1. This CDR3 has 14 residues. The V segment lost 4 bases and the J segment 2 bases; nucleotides outside the gene matches: 1. Germline V gene data show CDR1 as KGHSH and CDR2 as LQKENI. CDR3 nucleotides: TGTGCCAGCTCACAGGGACAGGGGGCCTACGAGCAGTACTTC. It is translated as CASSQGQGAYEQYF.

The J gene is TRBJ1-1, the V gene TRBV7-2; D is uncertain. Germline CDR1 reads SGHTA; CDR2 reads FQGNSA. V dropped 4 bases and J dropped 8 bases, with 14 bases sitting between them. CDR3 size: 13 residues. As DNA, the CDR3 is TGTGCCAGCAGCTCATACACCGGCATGGAAGCTTTCTTT. Protein sequence: CASSSYTGMEAFF.

To note about this clone: Other nucleotide sequences in the sample specify the same CDR3. The chain joins TRBV29-1 to TRBJ2-5; D might be TRBD1 or TRBD2, each matching 5 bases. Germline V gene data show CDR1 as SQVTM and CDR2 as ANQGSEA. This CDR3 has 12 residues. The V and J ends lost 1 base and 4 bases respectively, with 7 bases between them. CDR3 sequence: CSVEGGRETQYF. DNA of the CDR3: TGCAGCGTTGAAGGGGGACGAGAGACCCAGTACTTC.

This clone has more than one count but fewer than ten. V usage is TRBV5-1 and J usage is TRBJ2-7; D unresolved. CDR1 is SGHRS, CDR2 YFSETQ, per germline. With 0 bases removed from V and 4 bases from J, the gap between germline ends came to 2 bases. This CDR3 is 11 amino acids long. The CDR3 sequence is CASSLGYEQYF. CDR3 bases: TGCGCCAGCAGCTTGGGGTACGAGCAGTACTTC.

This clone was detected only once. This rearrangement joins TRBV5-1 to TRBJ2-1; perhaps TRBD1 as D (6 bases). This CDR3 contains 14 residues. Germline V gives CDR1 SGHRS, CDR2 YFSETQ. Trimming took 0 bases from V and 4 from J, leaving 8 bases between them. The CDR3 region has the DNA TGCGCCAGCAGCTTGGTAGGACAGTACAATGAGCAGTTCTTC. This codes for CASSLVGQYNEQFF.

This chain uses TRBV24-1 with TRBJ2-3, with a possible D match to TRBD1 (5 bases). The CDR3 consists of 15 residues. Trimming left V 5 bases short and J 5 bases short, with 16 bases between. CDR1 and CDR2 from the germline V gene are KGHDR and SFDVKD. The CDR3 here is CATSVPRGAVDTQYF. The CDR3 region has the DNA TGTGCCACCAGTGTTCCGCGTGGGGCCGTAGATACGCAGTATTTT.

The V and J genes are TRBV20-1 and TRBJ2-3, with D maybe TRBD2 (5 bases). Germline loops: CDR1 DFQATT, CDR2 SNEGSKA (reference sequence). The CDR3 runs to 11 residues. Trimming took off 0 bases at V and 14 bases at J, with 12 bases between the two ends. The CDR3: CSARDAKRRYF. The DNA of the CDR3 is TGCAGTGCTAGAGATGCCAAGCGGCGGTATTTT.

The chain joins TRBV12-3 or TRBV12-4 to TRBJ1-1; no reliable D call. This CDR3 comprises 13 residues. Between the trimmed V and J ends, which lost 5 bases and 3 bases, there was a span of 10 bases. CDR3 amino acids: CASSTQMYTEAFF. The CDR3 DNA sequence: TGTGCCAGCAGTACCCAGATGTACACTGAAGCTTTCTTT.

The V call is TRBV14, the J call TRBJ2-5; D not resolved. Germline lookup yields CDR1 SGHDN and CDR2 FVKESK. V lost 0 bases and J lost 3, with 8 bases in between. The CDR3 has 14 amino acids. CDR3 sequence: CASSQELGKETQYF. The CDR3 region has the DNA TGTGCCAGCAGCCAAGAGTTAGGAAAAGAGACCCAGTACTTC. Using reference TRBV14 and TRBJ2-5 for the parts outside the CDR3, the full variable domain is EAGVTQFPSHSVIEKGQTVTLRCDPISGHDNLYWYRRVMGKEIKFLLHFVKESKQDESGMPNNRFLAERTGGTYSTLKVQPAELEDSGVYFCASSQELGKETQYFGPGTRLLVL.

This clone has only one observation. CDR3 nucleotides: TGTGCCAGTAGTATGCGGCGTACACAGAATACGCAGTATTTT. Its protein is CASSMRRTQNTQYF. The chain uses TRBV19 and TRBJ2-3, with D unclear. This CDR3 spans 14 amino acids. V gave up 3 bases and J gave up 7 bases, with 14 bases separating them. CDR1 is LNHDA and CDR2 is SQIVND in the germline V gene (reference sequence).

The chain couples TRBV4-1 to TRBJ2-3; D possibly corresponds to TRBD2 (5 bases). The ends were cut back, 4 bases at V and 2 bases at J, with 10 bases in the middle. The CDR3 is 14 residues long. CDR1 and CDR2 (germline): MGHRA, YSYEKL. In DNA form, the CDR3 reads TGCGCCAGCAGCCTTTCCGGGATCACAGATACGCAGTATTTT. Translating it yields CASSLSGITDTQYF.

The chain employs TRBV2 and TRBJ2-6; 9 bases are shared with TRBD1. The germline gives CDR1 SNHLY, CDR2 FYNNEI. The CDR3 length is 15 residues. The J segment lost 3 bases and the V segment lost 6 bases, leaving 3 bases of the junction unmatched. The CDR3: CASRWTGVGANVLTF. The CDR3 region has the DNA TGTGCCAGCAGGTGGACAGGGGTTGGGGCCAACGTCCTGACTTTC. The whole variable domain, filled in from reference TRBV2 and TRBJ2-6, reads EPEVTQTPSHQVTQMGQEVILRCVPISNHLYFYWYRQILGQKVEFLVSFYNNEISEKSEIFDDQFSVERPDGSNFTLKIRSTKLEDSAMYFCASRWTGVGANVLTFGAGSRLTVL.

In its sample, this clone was seen a few times. The genes are TRBV9 and TRBJ2-3; tentative D call: TRBD2 (6 bases). Trimming removed 4 bases from V and 5 bases from J, with 17 bases in between. The CDR3 has 15 amino acids. CDR1 is SGDLS and CDR2 is YYNGEE in the germline V gene. CDR3 loop: CASSPAAAGLDTQYF. The CDR3 nucleotides read TGTGCCAGCAGCCCTGCAGCGGCGGGATTAGATACGCAGTATTTT. The full variable domain, rest sourced from reference TRBV9 and TRBJ2-3, is DSGVTQTPKHLITATGQRVTLRCSPRSGDLSVYWYQQSLDQGLQFLIQYYNGEERAKGNILERFSAQQFPDLHSELNLSSLELGDSALYFCASSPAAAGLDTQYFGPGTRLTVL.

V is TRBV19 and J is TRBJ1-6; D might be TRBD1 (5 bases). This CDR3 is built from 15 residues. V lost 6 bases to trimming and J lost 0 bases, with 9 bases between them. Germline CDR1 reads LNHDA; CDR2 reads SQIVND (reference sequence). The DNA of the CDR3 is TGTGCCAGTAGCACTGGGGGCTCCTATAATTCACCCCTCCACTTT. Its protein is CASSTGGSYNSPLHF.

The chain is built from TRBV24-1 and TRBJ1-4, with TRBD1 matching over 8 bases. The CDR3 covers 16 residues. Germline CDR1 is KGHDR and CDR2 is SFDVKD. Trimming took 4 bases from V and 8 from J; bases not matched to a gene: 11. The CDR3: CATSDYWTGRREKLFF. The DNA for the CDR3 is TGTGCCACCAGTGACTACTGGACAGGGAGGAGAGAAAAACTGTTTTTT.